Listed here are 14 T cell receptor beta chains from one sample, sequenced in a study of shared clonotypes between healthy human individuals. Profiled with immunoSEQ multiplex PCR; TCRdb holds only in-frame clones, not every one. This table holds some 2.1 million clones, over 85% found once. Naive CD8 populations comprised CD45RO-negative cells positively selected for CCR7, excluding terminally differentiated effector memory CD45RA+ cells. The source material was naive CD8+ T cells from PBMCs. These receptor sequences come from a man between 18 and 29 years old in good health. Some clones in this sample may be carry-over from other donors' samples.

A note on this clone: This specimen includes other DNA sequences encoding the same CDR3. This chain's CDR3 is CASSVGLAANTGELFF. The CDR3 DNA reads as TGTGCCAGCAGCGTGGGACTAGCGGCGAACACCGGGGAGCTGTTTTTT. V gene TRBV9 combines with J gene TRBJ2-2; TRBD2 aligns across 11 bases. Germline V gives CDR1 SGDLS, CDR2 YYNGEE. J gave up 0 bases and V 2 bases, and 0 bases lay outside the gene matches. CDR3 length equals 16 residues. Combining the CDR3 with reference TRBV9 and TRBJ2-2 gives the whole variable domain DSGVTQTPKHLITATGQRVTLRCSPRSGDLSVYWYQQSLDQGLQFLIQYYNGEERAKGNILERFSAQQFPDLHSELNLSSLELGDSALYFCASSVGLAANTGELFFGEGSRLTVL.

This clone was found a few times. The chain couples TRBV4-2 to TRBJ1-1; D is unclear. The V gene lost 0 bases and the J gene lost 1 base, with 9 bases spanning the gap. The CDR3 spans 15 residues. Per germline, CDR1 LGHNA and CDR2 YNFKEQ. The CDR3 spells CASSQEKDWNTEAFF. The CDR3, as DNA: TGTGCCAGCAGCCAAGAAAAGGATTGGAACACTGAAGCTTTCTTT.

The chain links TRBV7-7 to TRBJ2-5, with D perhaps matching TRBD2 (6 bases). This CDR3 is 15 amino acids long. Deletions cut 5 bases from V and 1 base from J, with 14 bases between. Germline CDR1 reads SSHAT; CDR2 reads FNYEAQ (reference sequence). CDR3 DNA: TGTGCCAGCAGCCTCCTATTGGGACTCCAAGAGACCCAGTACTTC. It yields the protein CASSLLLGLQETQYF.

The chain has TRBV6-4 and TRBJ2-2, with 8 bases that match TRBD2. Germline CDR1 and CDR2: MRHNA and SNTAGT. The CDR3 runs 16 residues. J gave up 5 bases and V 6 bases, and 11 bases lay outside the gene matches. For the CDR3, the DNA is TGTGCCAGCAGGTCTAGCAGCGGGAGTTGGACCGGGGAGCTGTTTTTT. It yields the protein CASRSSSGSWTGELFF.

The chain links TRBV2 to TRBJ2-6; D may correspond to TRBD1 or TRBD2 (6 bases each). The V gene lost 9 bases and the J gene lost 2 bases, with 23 bases spanning the gap. The CDR3 length is 18 residues. Germline V lookup: CDR1 SNHLY, CDR2 FYNNEI. CDR3: CASSNRLSRGAGANVLTF. CDR3 coding DNA: TGTGCCAGTAGTAACAGGCTCTCAAGGGGGGCTGGGGCCAACGTCCTGACTTTC.

The V gene is TRBV28, the J gene TRBJ2-7; D gene unclear. Trimming took off 1 base at V and 0 bases at J, with 13 bases between the two ends. Per germline, CDR1 MDHEN and CDR2 SYDVKM. The CDR3 is 16 residues long. This CDR3 reads CASSLSSELFSYEQYF. CDR3 coding DNA: TGTGCCAGCAGTTTATCCTCAGAACTTTTCTCCTACGAGCAGTACTTC.

This chain connects TRBV9 to TRBJ1-1; possibly TRBD1 for D (6 bases). The CDR3 totals 16 residues. The V gene's germline CDR1 is SGDLS and CDR2 YYNGEE. Trimming shortened V by 3 bases and J by 4 bases, and 19 bases separated the two germline ends. CDR3 region: CASSADVSGAGTEAFF. The DNA for the CDR3 is TGTGCCAGCAGCGCAGACGTCTCGGGGGCAGGCACTGAAGCTTTCTTT.

The rearrangement uses TRBV9 and TRBJ1-2; D is uncertain. Germline V gives CDR1 SGDLS, CDR2 YYNGEE. The CDR3 spans 16 residues. Trimming left V 0 bases short and J 4 bases short, with 16 bases between. The CDR3 is CASSVVPTVGTYGYTF. CDR3 nucleotide sequence: TGTGCCAGCAGCGTAGTTCCGACGGTGGGAACCTATGGCTACACCTTC.

The V and J genes are TRBV4-1 and TRBJ2-5; 12 nucleotides agree with TRBD1. The DNA end favors TRBJ2-7, so the J call may be wrong. CDR1 is MGHRA and CDR2 is YSYEKL in the germline V gene. The CDR3 runs to 16 residues. The CDR3 region is CASSQGRGTGGGEQYF. DNA for the CDR3: TGCGCCAGCAGCCAAGGCCGTGGGACAGGGGGCGGCGAGCAGTACTTC.

The rearrangement uses TRBV13 and TRBJ2-7, with D maybe TRBD1 (6 bases). The CDR3 is 16 residues long. Trimming took off 0 bases at V and 6 bases at J, with 18 bases between the two ends. CDR1 is PRHDT and CDR2 is FYEKMQ in the germline V gene (reference sequence). CDR3 nucleotides: TGTGCCAGCAGCTTAGGGATGGGGGCGCTTTTCGCCGAGCAGTACTTC. Translation gives CASSLGMGALFAEQYF. Combining the CDR3 with reference TRBV13 and TRBJ2-7 gives the whole variable domain AAGVIQSPRHLIKEKRETATLKCYPIPRHDTVYWYQQGPGQDPQFLISFYEKMQSDKGSIPDRFSAQQFSDYHSELNMSSLELGDSALYFCASSLGMGALFAEQYFGPGTRLTVT.

The CDR3 DNA reads TGTGCCAGCAGTGAAGAGGACTACTCCTACGAGCAGTACTTC. Translating it yields CASSEEDYSYEQYF. This rearrangement joins TRBV6-1 to TRBJ2-7, with a tentative D call TRBD2 (6 bases). The CDR3 has 14 residues. Germline loops: CDR1 MNHNS, CDR2 SASEGT. The germline V and J ends were trimmed by 1 base and 0 bases, with 7 bases remaining between them.

The V and J genes are TRBV27 and TRBJ1-2; D is unresolved. V gave up 2 bases and J gave up 4 bases, with 11 bases separating them. Germline V gene data show CDR1 as MNHEY and CDR2 as SMNVEV (reference sequence). CDR3 length equals 14 residues. CDR3 nucleotide sequence: TGTGCCAGCAGTTTAGGAGTGAACCCCTATGGCTACACCTTC. It specifies CASSLGVNPYGYTF.

This clone has just a few counts. The CDR3 here is CASSSQSNQPQHF. Here the CDR3 DNA reads TGTGCCAGCAGCTCACAAAGCAATCAGCCCCAGCATTTT. This sequence joins TRBV7-9 and TRBJ1-5; no clear D gene. Germline V gene sequence: CDR1 SEHNR, CDR2 FQNEAQ (reference sequence). This CDR3 is built from 13 residues. Trimming took 4 bases from V and 1 from J, leaving 5 bases between them.

The chain uses TRBV28 and TRBJ1-4, with D tentatively TRBD1 (5 bases). The germline V and J ends were trimmed by 6 bases and 1 base, with 9 bases remaining between them. Germline V gene data show CDR1 as MDHEN and CDR2 as SYDVKM. The CDR3 loop spans 14 amino acids. CDR3 residues: CASRQGETNEKLFF. Here the CDR3 DNA reads TGTGCCAGCAGGCAGGGAGAAACTAATGAAAAACTGTTTTTT.